Here is one T cell receptor beta chain with its context. This clone was observed a handful of times. Its binding antigen is unknown. Qualities for individual bases were not recorded, and no much larger clone is one base off. Taken from cysteine to phenylalanine, the CDR3 has 13 residues. CDR3 DNA only is kept here, 39 bases in frame from base 1. Relative to germline, V is missing 1 base and J is missing 15 bases, with 8 bases of the junction outside any gene match. CDR1 SGHRS and CDR2 YFSETQ are derived from the germline V gene. To identify antigen-specific CD4+ T cell clonotypes by their expansion, the ViraFEST assay first stimulated PBMC with viral peptide pools and then applied TCR sequencing. After around eleven days of culture, CD4+ T cells were isolated with the EasySep CD4+ T cell isolation kit. Two doses of either the BNT162b2 or the mRNA-1273 mRNA SARS-CoV-2 vaccine were administered to participants. Negative nucleocapsid antibody results before and after vaccination confirmed that the healthy vaccine recipients had no prior SARS-CoV-2 infection. Each well held some 1.9 million PBMC cultured in IMDM containing around 5.1% human AB serum, 9.5 to 10 IU/ml IL-2 and gentamicin, along with 8 to 10 ug/ml peptides. On days 3 and 7, half of the culture medium was replaced with fresh IL-2-containing medium. Unless otherwise noted, each peptide stimulation condition was cultured in triplicate wells. PBMC were separated from whole blood using Ficoll-Paque Plus gradient centrifugation and were then either cryopreserved at -140C or used fresh. The overlapping peptide pools covered the spike proteins of SARS-CoV-2 as well as those of the common cold coronaviruses HCoV-NL63, HCoV-OC43 and HCoV-229E. Genomic DNA was extracted from cultured CD4+ T cells with the QIAamp micro DNA kit.

The entry originates in a study of vaccination effects on CD4 cells after COVID-19 (dated by TCRdb to 2021 to 2024). Background for the entire study: Across the study, the median time from the second dose to post-vaccine sampling was 72 days (range 14 to 241). SARS-CoV-2 spike-specific CD4+ TCR repertoires were compared before and after mRNA vaccination in COVID-19 convalescent patients and in infection-naive vaccine recipients. The Oncomine TCR Beta short-read assay on an Illumina iSeq 100 was used to sequence cultures from other donors in the study. Altogether, roughly 10 COVID-19 convalescent patients and a few SARS-CoV-2-naive healthy vaccine recipients made up the full study. The paper as a whole reports these results and caveats: Marked clonal contraction was observed in both infection-induced and vaccine-induced clones at late post-vaccination timepoints, consistent with waning T cell responses. The study was limited by a small number of convalescent patients and lacked early post-infection timepoints. In healthy vaccine recipients, vaccine-induced clones were almost all SARS-CoV-2 mono-reactive, with only 1 of 255 cross-reactive with common cold coronaviruses.

Library method: the immunoSEQ multiplex PCR assay. DNA from the cultured, isolated CD4+ T cells was subjected to TCR beta CDR3 sequencing. The paper's processing steps were these. Non-productive TCR sequences were removed, reads were trimmed to the CDR3 region, and CDR3s of at least 7 amino acids were retained. Antigen-specific clonotypes were identified with the MANAFEST web app by comparing expansion in peptide wells against reference cultures. To count as positive, a clone had to show expansion at FDR<0.05 compared with the reference and with all other wells, an odds ratio above 5, and a frequency above 0.1% in two replicate wells. Clonotypes significantly expanded in SARS-CoV-2 spike wells and in at least one common cold coronavirus spike condition were defined as cross-reactive. CDR3 similarity was assessed by Levenshtein distance with the stringdist R package, and unrooted trees were built with ape in R 3.6.1. TCRdb provides this immuneACCESS table in a form limited to in-frame rearrangements. Some clones are lacking; in checked studies, under half of them reflect an unresolved V gene, and why the rest are absent is not known. D and trimming were read from the DNA, whereas the V and J calls and clone size are those reported in that table. The sample table shows about 59,000 clones, and under 80% are seen once. 1.5% to 2% of the sample rests with the top ten.

The sequencing here drew on CD4+ T cells from PBMCs cultured with HCoV-OC43 spike peptides, taken after COVID-19 vaccination. The sample's cell subset or site label is to be understood as: HCoV-OC43 spike overlapping peptide pool stimulation. This clonotype was obtained from a human donor who received a COVID-19 vaccine. The sequence is built from TRBV5-1 and TRBJ2-1, with TRBD2 identical over 9 junction bases. The nucleotide sequence reads as follows: TGCGCCAGCAGCTTGCTTTTAGCGGGGGAGGTGTTCTTC. This sequence encodes CASSLLLAGEVFF.